The 25 T cell receptor beta chains below were found in one sample sequenced in a study of T cell responses to AZD1222 COVID-19 vaccine. The assay was immunoSEQ multiplex PCR, and TCRdb's table has in-frame clones only and misses some. The data contain roughly 130,000 clones, roughly 88% of them singletons. The sample in question was peripheral blood, obtained on day 0 of AZD1222 vaccination. The receptors derive from an adult in good health.

The chain joins TRBV9 to TRBJ2-6; D is undetermined. Germline CDR1 reads SGDLS; CDR2 reads YYNGEE. Between the trimmed V and J ends, which lost 0 bases and 4 bases, there was a span of 11 bases. The CDR3 has 16 amino acids. The CDR3 loop reads CASSVGRAWGANVLTF. In DNA form, the CDR3 reads TGTGCCAGCAGCGTAGGAAGGGCCTGGGGGGCCAACGTCCTGACTTTC.

The chain is built from TRBV2 and TRBJ2-3, with 8 bases aligning to TRBD1. The germline CDR1 and CDR2 sequences are SNHLY and FYNNEI. This CDR3 has 15 residues. With 6 bases clipped from V and 2 bases from J, the junction kept 7 bases outside the gene matches. In DNA form, the CDR3 reads TGTGCCAGCAGCATCCAGGGGGCGAACACAGATACGCAGTATTTT. Amino acids: CASSIQGANTDTQYF.

This chain uses TRBV18 with TRBJ1-4; D is undetermined. The V end lost 3 bases, the J end lost 6 bases, and 17 bases lay between the germline ends. The CDR3 extends over 16 amino acids. Looked up from germline, CDR1 is KGHSH and CDR2 is LQKENI. DNA of the CDR3: TGTGCCAGCTCACCCATTCACGGCCAAGCTCATGAAAAACTGTTTTTT. Protein: CASSPIHGQAHEKLFF.

The chain recombines TRBV27 with TRBJ1-5, with D tentatively TRBD1 (6 bases). V lost 8 bases and J 4 bases, leaving 12 bases between the germline ends. This CDR3 spans 13 amino acids. Germline V gene data show CDR1 as MNHEY and CDR2 as SMNVEV (reference sequence). CDR3: CASGEQGNQPQHF. CDR3 sequence (DNA): TGTGCCAGCGGTGAACAGGGAAATCAGCCCCAGCATTTT.

This chain links TRBV6-5 with TRBJ2-1; TRBD1 matches 8 bases. CDR3 length: 14 amino acids. Germline-derived CDR1 and CDR2 are MNHEY and SVGAGI. Trimming took 6 bases from V and 3 from J; bases not matched to a gene: 4. CDR3 nucleotides: TGTGCCAGCAGCCGAGACAGGGGCTACAATGAGCAGTTCTTC. It codes for CASSRDRGYNEQFF.

The J gene is TRBJ2-5, the V gene TRBV10-1; D is unclear. Germline V gives CDR1 WNHNN, CDR2 SYGVQD (reference sequence). The CDR3 consists of 13 residues. The V and J ends lost 6 bases and 5 bases respectively, with 13 bases between them. The CDR3 loop is CASSSGARETQYF. The DNA for the CDR3 is TGCGCCAGCAGCTCTGGAGCCCGGGAGACCCAGTACTTC.

This clone was detected only a few times. This chain joins TRBV19 and TRBJ1-2; D is perhaps TRBD1 (5 bases). The germline V gene has CDR1 LNHDA and CDR2 SQIVND (reference sequence). CDR3 length equals 12 residues. The V and J ends lost 4 bases and 5 bases respectively, with 8 bases between them. CDR3 nucleotide sequence: TGTGCCAGTAGTACACAGGCGTATGGCTACACCTTC. Its protein product is CASSTQAYGYTF.

This clone was counted between two and nine times. The chain joins TRBV19 to TRBJ1-2; the D gene is possibly TRBD1 (5 bases). V lost 5 bases and J lost 8, with 15 bases in between. CDR3 length: 13 amino acids. Germline V lookup: CDR1 LNHDA, CDR2 SQIVND (reference sequence). CDR3 loop: CASSQGTRAGYTF. CDR3 bases: TGTGCCAGTAGTCAAGGGACCAGGGCCGGCTACACCTTC. The full variable domain, in which reference TRBV19 and TRBJ1-2 provide the parts outside the CDR3, is DGGITQSPKYLFRKEGQNVTLSCEQNLNHDAMYWYRQDPGQGLRLIYYSQIVNDFQKGDIAEGYSVSREKKESFPLTVTSAQKNPTAFYLCASSQGTRAGYTFGSGTRLTVV.

This clone showed up just a few times. The V gene is TRBV4-1, the J gene TRBJ1-5; maybe TRBD1 (5 bases). There are 15 residues in the CDR3. V lost 0 bases and J 1 base, leaving 7 bases between the germline ends. The germline V gene has CDR1 MGHRA and CDR2 YSYEKL. CDR3 nucleotides: TGCGCCAGCAGCCAAGAAGGACAAAGCAATCAGCCCCAGCATTTT. It is translated as CASSQEGQSNQPQHF.

The count of this clone is one. DNA of the CDR3: TGTGCCAGCAGCTTAATTAAGGCAGGGGCAAATCAGCCCCAGCATTTT. It is translated as CASSLIKAGANQPQHF. The V call is TRBV7-2, the J call TRBJ1-5; D may be TRBD1 (6 bases). The V and J ends lost 2 bases and 4 bases respectively, with 15 bases between them. Germline V gene data show CDR1 as SGHTA and CDR2 as FQGNSA. CDR3 length: 16 amino acids.

The CDR3 sequence is CATGTGGSDEQFF. The CDR3 region has the DNA TGTGCCACCGGGACAGGGGGCAGCGATGAGCAGTTCTTC. The chain uses TRBV19 and TRBJ2-1; 12 positions agree with TRBD1. Losses at the gene ends were 10 bases for V and 8 bases for J; bases not matched to a gene: 6. Germline lookup yields CDR1 LNHDA and CDR2 SQIVND (reference sequence). CDR3 length: 13 residues.

This chain connects TRBV6-5 to TRBJ2-7; perhaps TRBD2 as D (5 bases). CDR3 length: 14 residues. Germline loops: CDR1 MNHEY, CDR2 SVGAGI. V gave up 2 bases and J gave up 0 bases, with 8 bases separating them. The CDR3: CASSYRGSSYEQYF. CDR3 DNA: TGTGCCAGCAGTTACCGGGGTTCCTCCTACGAGCAGTACTTC.

The V and J genes are TRBV5-8 and TRBJ2-3, with D uncertain. Germline CDR1 and CDR2: SGHTS and YDEGEE. The CDR3 runs to 17 residues. Trimming cost V 0 bases and J 0 bases, with 14 bases left between them. CDR3 sequence reads: CASSLVVATTSTDTQYF. The CDR3 region has the DNA TGTGCCAGCAGCTTGGTAGTGGCGACCACTAGCACAGATACGCAGTATTTT. Together with reference TRBV5-8 and TRBJ2-3, the CDR3 gives the full variable domain: EAGVTQSPTHLIKTRGQQATLRCSPISGHTSVYWYQQALGLGLQFLLWYDEGEERNRGNFPPRFSGRQFPNYSSELNVNALELEDSALYLCASSLVVATTSTDTQYFGPGTRLTVL.

The chain joins TRBV11-2 to TRBJ1-1, with D possibly matching TRBD1 (6 bases). Trimming removed 10 bases at V and 1 base at J, with 10 bases between. This CDR3 contains 12 residues. Germline V lookup: CDR1 SGHAT, CDR2 FQNNGV. The CDR3: CAILQGNTEAFF. CDR3 bases: TGTGCCATCCTACAGGGGAACACTGAAGCTTTCTTT.

The chain links TRBV10-2 to TRBJ2-4; 7 bases match TRBD2. The CDR3 consists of 16 residues. V lost 3 bases, J lost 2 bases, and 7 bases stayed unmatched. CDR1 is WSHSY, CDR2 SAAADI, per germline. The CDR3 loop reads CASSDVGRPTKNIQYF. CDR3 sequence (DNA): TGCGCCAGCAGTGATGTCGGGAGGCCGACCAAAAACATTCAGTACTTC.

The V gene is TRBV6-5, the J gene TRBJ1-1, with D unclear. Germline V gives CDR1 MNHEY, CDR2 SVGAGI. The CDR3 consists of 14 residues. Deletions cut 6 bases from V and 3 bases from J, with 14 bases between. The CDR3 sequence is CASSLRVRDTEAFF. In nucleotides, the CDR3 is TGTGCCAGCAGCCTCCGGGTGAGGGACACTGAAGCTTTCTTT.

The CDR3 coding sequence is TGTGCCAGCAGCTCACGTCCACAGGGGGCAGGTGGCTACACCTTC. It translates to CASSSRPQGAGGYTF. This chain uses TRBV5-4 with TRBJ1-2; 9 bases match TRBD1. Per the germline V gene, CDR1 is SGHNT and CDR2 is YYREEE (reference sequence). CDR3 length: 15 amino acids. The V segment lost 3 bases and the J segment 7 bases; nucleotides outside the gene matches: 10.

The chain couples TRBV11-3 to TRBJ2-2, with 8 positions matching TRBD2. The junction had 1 base not matched to a gene; V was cut back by 0 bases and J by 4 bases. The CDR3 consists of 15 residues. In germline, CDR1 is SGHNT, CDR2 YENEEA. CDR3 DNA sequence: TGTGCCAGCAGCTTAGATGGGACTAGCACCGGGGAGCTGTTTTTT. The encoded protein is CASSLDGTSTGELFF.

This clone appeared a few times. The V gene is TRBV7-9, the J gene TRBJ2-6; 9 bases agree with TRBD1. This CDR3 contains 17 residues. Germline assignment: CDR1 SEHNR and CDR2 FQNEAQ (reference sequence). Trimming removed 6 bases from V and 2 bases from J; junction bases left unmatched: 8. The CDR3 nucleotides read TGTGCCAGCAGAAGAACAGGGGGCGTCACTGGGGCCAACGTCCTGACTTTC. Residues: CASRRTGGVTGANVLTF.

This rearrangement joins TRBV6-5 to TRBJ1-2, with D tentatively TRBD1 (6 bases). This CDR3 is built from 13 residues. CDR1 MNHEY and CDR2 SVGAGI come from the germline V gene. V lost 5 bases and J 8 bases, leaving 15 bases between the germline ends. CDR3 sequence reads: CASSRQGKEGYTF. CDR3 bases: TGTGCCAGCAGTCGCCAGGGGAAAGAGGGCTACACCTTC.

This clone was found once. The chain is built from TRBV5-6 and TRBJ2-7, with a tentative D call TRBD1 (5 bases). This CDR3 is built from 15 residues. Between the trimmed V and J ends, which lost 3 bases and 0 bases, there was a span of 13 bases. CDR1 and CDR2 (germline): SGHDT, YYEEEE. The CDR3 sequence is CASSSRQKNSYEQYF. In DNA form, the CDR3 reads TGTGCCAGCAGCTCCCGACAGAAAAACTCCTACGAGCAGTACTTC.

The V call is TRBV10-3, the J call TRBJ1-1, with 7 bases that match TRBD1. Germline values: CDR1 ENHRY, CDR2 SYGVKD. V lost 0 bases and J lost 7; bases outside the gene matches: 5. CDR3 size: 14 residues. For the CDR3, the DNA is TGTGCCATCAGTGAGTCCTTGAGGGACAGTGAAGCTTTCTTT. This encodes CAISESLRDSEAFF.

The rearrangement uses TRBV6-5 and TRBJ2-7, with 8 positions matching TRBD1. With V trimmed by 2 bases and J by 12 bases, 9 bases remained unmatched. Germline CDR1 MNHEY, CDR2 SVGAGI. The CDR3 covers 13 residues. The CDR3 region has the DNA TGTGCCAGCAGTTACCAGGCCCAGGGGGCGGTGTACTTC. Protein sequence: CASSYQAQGAVYF.

This clone was detected a few times. The gene calls are TRBV6-5 and TRBJ1-2; a possible D gene is TRBD1 (5 bases). The germline gives CDR1 MNHEY, CDR2 SVGAGI. With 0 bases removed from V and 7 bases from J, the gap between germline ends came to 12 bases. The CDR3 consists of 14 residues. CDR3 sequence reads: CASSYSGPRGGYTF. CDR3 coding DNA: TGTGCCAGCAGTTACTCGGGGCCGCGGGGTGGCTACACCTTC.

V gene TRBV28 combines with J gene TRBJ1-5; no clear D gene. From germline, CDR1 is MDHEN and CDR2 SYDVKM. CDR3 size: 11 residues. With 4 bases removed from V and 6 bases from J, the gap between germline ends came to 4 bases. Here the CDR3 DNA reads TGTGCCAGCAGTTCTATTCAGCCCCAGCATTTT. This sequence encodes CASSSIQPQHF.